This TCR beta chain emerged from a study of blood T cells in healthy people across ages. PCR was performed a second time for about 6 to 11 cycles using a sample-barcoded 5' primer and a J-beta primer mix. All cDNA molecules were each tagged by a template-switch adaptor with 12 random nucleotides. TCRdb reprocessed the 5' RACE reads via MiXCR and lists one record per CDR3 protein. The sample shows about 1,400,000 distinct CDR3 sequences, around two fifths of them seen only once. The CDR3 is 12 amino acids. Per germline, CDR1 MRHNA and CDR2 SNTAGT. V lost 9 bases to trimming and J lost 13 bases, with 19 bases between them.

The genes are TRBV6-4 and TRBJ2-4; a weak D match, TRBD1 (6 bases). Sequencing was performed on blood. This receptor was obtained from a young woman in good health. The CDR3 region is CARLTGCDEQYF. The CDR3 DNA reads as TGTGCCAGGCTTACAGGGTGCGATGAGCAGTACTTC.